The TCR beta chain under discussion was sequenced for a study of T-cell memory formation after mild COVID-19. The ends lost 4 bases at V and 1 base at J; junction bases unmatched: 6. Germline V gene sequence: CDR1 SGHDT, CDR2 YYEEEE. The CDR3 runs 15 residues. General observations from the study: From day 15 to 85, contracting clones were balanced between CD4 and CD8, whereas later expanders leaned toward CD4+.

In this sample, this clonotype turned up many times. Its antigen remains unknown. TCRdb processed the 5' RACE reads anew with MiXCR; each CDR3 protein has one entry. Of approximately 45,000 distinct CDR3 sequences listed, roughly 6.6% are singletons. The rearrangement links TRBV5-6 to TRBJ2-7; 9 nucleotides line up with TRBD2. Sequencing was carried out using PBMCs or a T cell subset sorted from them (not recorded which). This TCR derives from an adult who had mild COVID-19 (a few samples of this study predate the infection). Cell type and time point are not known. CDR3: CASSRPGLASYEQYF. The CDR3 DNA is TGTGCCAGCAGCCGCCCGGGACTAGCTTCCTACGAGCAGTACTTC.